This paragraph covers one TCR beta chain sequence. The CDR3 loop spans 17 amino acids. This record comes from a study of cytomegalovirus exposure and HLA in healthy donors. The primer mix had 60 Vbeta and 13 Jbeta primers. Only in-frame clones appear in the TCRdb table, and some are missing; sequencing was by immunoSEQ multiplex PCR. The sample shows roughly 180,000 clones, roughly a tenth of them seen only once. Specimen: PBMCs. The chain links TRBV21-1 to TRBJ1-5; the D call of TRBD1 is as the table states it, not checked on the DNA. TRBV21-1 is recorded as a pseudogene. The TCR sequence derives from a woman younger than 45 in good health and CMV-seropositive. CDR3 residues: CASGWGQPFRSNQPQHF. The CDR3, as DNA: TGTGCCAGCGGTTGGGGACAGCCCTTTAGGAGCAATCAGCCCCAGCATTTT.